Listed here is a single TCR beta chain. What it recognizes is unknown. V dropped 1 base and J dropped 3 bases, with 9 bases sitting between them. Germline V gives CDR1 SGHTA, CDR2 FQGNSA. The CDR3 extends over 15 amino acids. Clones were sequenced by immunoSEQ multiplex PCR, and TCRdb holds only the in-frame ones, with some missing. The sample includes 95,000 to 100,000 clones, roughly 86% of them seen just once. This sample is drawn from a study of T cell responses to AZD1222 COVID-19 vaccine. Points from the study as a whole: Unmutated variant regions are reportedly targeted by nearly half of spike-specific TCRs.

V usage is TRBV7-2 and J usage is TRBJ2-2; D is unresolved. The source is an adult who received the AZD1222 COVID-19 vaccine. The sequences come from peripheral blood, collected 28 days after the second AZD1222 dose. The DNA for the CDR3 is TGTGCCAGCAGCTTAGATGGGCTATACACCGGGGAGCTGTTTTTT. The encoded protein is CASSLDGLYTGELFF.